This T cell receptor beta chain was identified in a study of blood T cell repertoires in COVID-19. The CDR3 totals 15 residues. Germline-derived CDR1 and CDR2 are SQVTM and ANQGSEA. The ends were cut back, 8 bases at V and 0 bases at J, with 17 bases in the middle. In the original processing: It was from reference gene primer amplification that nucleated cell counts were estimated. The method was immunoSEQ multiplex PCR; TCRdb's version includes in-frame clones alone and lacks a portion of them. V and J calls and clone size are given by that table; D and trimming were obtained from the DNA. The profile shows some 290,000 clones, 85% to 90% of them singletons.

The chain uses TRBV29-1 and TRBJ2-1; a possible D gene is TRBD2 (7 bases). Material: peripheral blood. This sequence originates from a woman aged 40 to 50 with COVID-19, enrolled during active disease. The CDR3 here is CSQSGGGSSYNEQFF. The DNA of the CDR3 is TGCAGCCAGTCGGGGGGCGGGAGCTCCTACAATGAGCAGTTCTTC.